This TCR beta chain was identified during a study of technical replicates of blood from several donors (dated by TCRdb to 2015 to 2018). The CDR3 spans 15 residues, from the cysteine through the phenylalanine. The only DNA kept is the CDR3, 45 bases in frame from the first base. For CDR1 and CDR2, the germline V gene (reference sequence) lists SSHAT and FNYEAQ. Relative to germline, V is missing 1 base and J is missing 4 bases, with 5 bases of the junction outside any gene match. The library relied on the immunoSEQ multiplex PCR assay. The table was pulled from immuneACCESS by TCRdb, which kept in-frame rearrangements only. Such tables lose some clones; where checked, under half of the loss comes from unresolved V genes, and the rest has no known cause. The sample contains approximately 70,000 clones, 98% of them found a single time. The top ten clones comprise roughly 0.17% of the sample. In regard to this clone: There is no known antigen for this receptor. No much larger clone is present one base from it, and per-base qualities are unavailable.

This receptor was identified in a human donor in good health. What was sequenced was T cells isolated from PBMCs. This receptor chain uses TRBV7-7 and TRBJ2-5; TRBD1 aligns with 8 central bases. The CDR3 reads CASSLGGDRTETQYF. The DNA is as follows: TGTGCCAGCAGCTTAGGAGGGGACAGGACAGAGACCCAGTACTTC. When the CDR3 is completed using the reference TRBV7-7 and TRBJ2-5 genes on either side, the full variable domain is GAGVSQSPRYKVTKRGQDVTLRCDPISSHATLYWYQQALGQGPEFLTYFNYEAQPDKSGLPSDRFSAERPEGSISTLTIQRTEQRDSAMYRCASSLGGDRTETQYFGPGTRLLVL.